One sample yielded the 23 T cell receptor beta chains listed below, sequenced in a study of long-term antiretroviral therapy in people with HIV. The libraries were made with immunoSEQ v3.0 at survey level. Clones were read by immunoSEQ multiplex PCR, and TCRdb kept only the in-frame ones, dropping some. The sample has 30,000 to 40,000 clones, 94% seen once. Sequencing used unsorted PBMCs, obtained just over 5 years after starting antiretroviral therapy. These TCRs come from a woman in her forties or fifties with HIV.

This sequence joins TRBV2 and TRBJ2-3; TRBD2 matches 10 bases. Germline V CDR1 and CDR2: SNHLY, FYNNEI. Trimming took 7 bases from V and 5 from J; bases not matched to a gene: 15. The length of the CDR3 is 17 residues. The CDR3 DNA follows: TGTGCCAGCAAGGGGGTAGGAACTAGCGGGGCGAAAGATACGCAGTATTTT. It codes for CASKGVGTSGAKDTQYF. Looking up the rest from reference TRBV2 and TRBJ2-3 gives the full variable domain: EPEVTQTPSHQVTQMGQEVILRCVPISNHLYFYWYRQILGQKVEFLVSFYNNEISEKSEIFDDQFSVERPDGSNFTLKIRSTKLEDSAMYFCASKGVGTSGAKDTQYFGPGTRLTVL.

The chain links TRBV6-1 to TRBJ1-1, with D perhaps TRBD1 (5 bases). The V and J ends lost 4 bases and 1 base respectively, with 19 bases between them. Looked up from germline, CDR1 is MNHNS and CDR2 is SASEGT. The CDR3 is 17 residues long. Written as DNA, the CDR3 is TGTGCCAGCAGTGTCCTTAGCTACAGGTCCGGGAACACTGAAGCTTTCTTT. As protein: CASSVLSYRSGNTEAFF.

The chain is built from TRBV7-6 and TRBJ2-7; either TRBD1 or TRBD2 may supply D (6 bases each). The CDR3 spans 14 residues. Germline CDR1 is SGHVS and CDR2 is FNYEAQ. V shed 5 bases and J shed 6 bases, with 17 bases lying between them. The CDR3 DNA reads TGTGCCAGCAGCCCAACCCCGGGGGCCGGCGAGCAGTACTTC. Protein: CASSPTPGAGEQYF.

CDR3 nucleotides: TGTGCCATCAGGTCTGACAGGGCCTATGGCTACACCTTC. It codes for CAIRSDRAYGYTF. The chain is built from TRBV10-3 and TRBJ1-2; 7 bases are shared with TRBD1. This CDR3 comprises 13 residues. Germline lookup yields CDR1 ENHRY and CDR2 SYGVKD. J lost 4 bases, V lost 6 bases, and 5 bases had no gene match.

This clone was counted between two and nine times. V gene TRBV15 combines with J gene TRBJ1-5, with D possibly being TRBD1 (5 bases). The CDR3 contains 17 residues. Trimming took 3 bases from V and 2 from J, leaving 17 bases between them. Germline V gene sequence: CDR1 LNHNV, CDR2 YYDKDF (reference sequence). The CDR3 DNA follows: TGTGCCACCAGCAGGACCCTGGACATACGAGGCAATCAGCCCCAGCATTTT. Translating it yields CATSRTLDIRGNQPQHF.

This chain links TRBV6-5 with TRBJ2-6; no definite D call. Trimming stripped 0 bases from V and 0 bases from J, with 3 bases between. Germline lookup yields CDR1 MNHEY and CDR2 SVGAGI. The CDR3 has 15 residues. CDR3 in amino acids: CASSYSVSGANVLTF. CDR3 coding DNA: TGTGCCAGCAGTTACTCAGTCTCTGGGGCCAACGTCCTGACTTTC.

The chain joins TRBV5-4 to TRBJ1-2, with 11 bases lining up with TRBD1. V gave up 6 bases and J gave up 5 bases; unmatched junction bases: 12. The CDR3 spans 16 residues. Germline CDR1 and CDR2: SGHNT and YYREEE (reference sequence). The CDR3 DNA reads TGTGCCAGCACCACTGGGGGACAGGGGGGGAGGTATGGCTACACCTTC. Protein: CASTTGGQGGRYGYTF.

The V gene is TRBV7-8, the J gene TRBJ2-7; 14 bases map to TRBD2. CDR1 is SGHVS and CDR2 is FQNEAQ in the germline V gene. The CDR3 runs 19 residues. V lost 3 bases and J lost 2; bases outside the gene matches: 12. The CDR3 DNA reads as TGTGCCAGCAGCTTGTTTGGGGGACTAGCGGGGGAATTTCCCTACGAGCAGTACTTC. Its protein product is CASSLFGGLAGEFPYEQYF.

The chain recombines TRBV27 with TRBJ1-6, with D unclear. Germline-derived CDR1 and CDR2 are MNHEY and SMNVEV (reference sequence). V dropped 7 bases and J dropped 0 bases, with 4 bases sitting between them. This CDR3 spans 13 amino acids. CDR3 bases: TGTGCCAGCACAGACTCCTATAATTCACCCCTCCACTTT. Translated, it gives CASTDSYNSPLHF.

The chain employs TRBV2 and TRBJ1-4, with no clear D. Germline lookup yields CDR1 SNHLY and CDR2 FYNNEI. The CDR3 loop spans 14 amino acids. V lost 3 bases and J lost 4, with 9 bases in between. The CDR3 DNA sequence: TGTGCCAGCAGTGAGACGAGTTATAATGAAAAACTGTTTTTT. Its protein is CASSETSYNEKLFF. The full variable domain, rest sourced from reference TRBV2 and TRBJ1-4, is EPEVTQTPSHQVTQMGQEVILRCVPISNHLYFYWYRQILGQKVEFLVSFYNNEISEKSEIFDDQFSVERPDGSNFTLKIRSTKLEDSAMYFCASSETSYNEKLFFGSGTQLSVL.

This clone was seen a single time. This chain's CDR3 is CASSLNPGRDTEAFF. The CDR3 DNA reads as TGTGCCAGCAGCTTAAACCCTGGACGGGACACTGAAGCTTTCTTT. This chain uses TRBV13 with TRBJ1-1; D call uncertain. V shed 2 bases and J shed 3 bases, with 13 bases lying between them. Germline lookup yields CDR1 PRHDT and CDR2 FYEKMQ (reference sequence). The CDR3 runs 15 residues.

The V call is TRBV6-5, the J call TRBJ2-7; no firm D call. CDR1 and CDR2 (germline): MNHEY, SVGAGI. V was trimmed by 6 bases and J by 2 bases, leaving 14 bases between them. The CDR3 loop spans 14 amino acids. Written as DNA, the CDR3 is TGTGCCAGCAGCCCTGGAGCAGTAGCCTACGAGCAGTACTTC. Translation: CASSPGAVAYEQYF.

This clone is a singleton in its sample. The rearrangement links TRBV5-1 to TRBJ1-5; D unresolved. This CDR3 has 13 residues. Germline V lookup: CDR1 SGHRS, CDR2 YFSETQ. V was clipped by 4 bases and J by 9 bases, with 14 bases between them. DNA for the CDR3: TGCGCCAGCAGCCTGGACGGCAGCTGGCCCCAGCATTTT. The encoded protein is CASSLDGSWPQHF. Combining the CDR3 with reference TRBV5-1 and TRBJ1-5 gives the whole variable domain KAGVTQTPRYLIKTRGQQVTLSCSPISGHRSVSWYQQTPGQGLQFLFEYFSETQRNKGNFPGRFSGRQFSNSRSEMNVSTLELGDSALYLCASSLDGSWPQHFGDGTRLSIL.

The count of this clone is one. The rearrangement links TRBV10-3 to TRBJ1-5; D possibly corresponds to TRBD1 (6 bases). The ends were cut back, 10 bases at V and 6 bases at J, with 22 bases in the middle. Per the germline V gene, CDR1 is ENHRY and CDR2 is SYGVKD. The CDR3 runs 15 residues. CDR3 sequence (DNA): TGTGCCACTGAACCTACAGGGAAGAGCGGTCAGCCCCAGCATTTT. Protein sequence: CATEPTGKSGQPQHF.

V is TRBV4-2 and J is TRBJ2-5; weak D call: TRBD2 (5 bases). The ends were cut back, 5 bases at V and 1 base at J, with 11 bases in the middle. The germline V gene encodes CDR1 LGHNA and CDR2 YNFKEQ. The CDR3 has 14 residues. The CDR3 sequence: CASSFTRAQETQYF. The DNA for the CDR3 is TGTGCCAGCAGCTTTACTAGGGCCCAAGAGACCCAGTACTTC.

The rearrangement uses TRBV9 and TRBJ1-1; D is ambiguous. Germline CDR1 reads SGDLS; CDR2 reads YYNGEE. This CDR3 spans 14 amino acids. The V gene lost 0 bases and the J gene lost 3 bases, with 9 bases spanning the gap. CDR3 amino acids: CASSVDLRDTEAFF. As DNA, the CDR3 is TGTGCCAGCAGCGTAGACCTGAGGGACACTGAAGCTTTCTTT.

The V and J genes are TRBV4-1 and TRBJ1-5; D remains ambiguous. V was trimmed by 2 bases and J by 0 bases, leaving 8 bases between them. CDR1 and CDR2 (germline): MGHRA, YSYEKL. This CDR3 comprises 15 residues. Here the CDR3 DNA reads TGCGCCAGCAGCCAATACCGTGATAGCAATCAGCCCCAGCATTTT. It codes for CASSQYRDSNQPQHF.

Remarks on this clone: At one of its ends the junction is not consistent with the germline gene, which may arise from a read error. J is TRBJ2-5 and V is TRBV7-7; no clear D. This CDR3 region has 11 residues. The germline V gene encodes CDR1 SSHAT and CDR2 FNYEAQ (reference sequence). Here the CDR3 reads CASSYQETQYF. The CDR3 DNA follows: TGTGCTAGCAGCTACCAAGAGACCCAGTACTTC.

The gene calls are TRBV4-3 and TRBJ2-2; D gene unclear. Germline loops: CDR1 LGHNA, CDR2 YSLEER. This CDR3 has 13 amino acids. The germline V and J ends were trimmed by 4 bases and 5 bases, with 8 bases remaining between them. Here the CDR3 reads CASSPVLTGELFF. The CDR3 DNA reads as TGCGCCAGCAGCCCGGTCTTAACCGGGGAGCTGTTTTTT.

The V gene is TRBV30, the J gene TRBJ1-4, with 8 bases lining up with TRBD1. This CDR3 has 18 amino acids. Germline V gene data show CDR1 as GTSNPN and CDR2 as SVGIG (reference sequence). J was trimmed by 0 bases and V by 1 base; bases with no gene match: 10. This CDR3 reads CAWSAPDRGHTTNEKLFF. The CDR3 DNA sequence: TGTGCCTGGAGTGCCCCCGACAGGGGCCATACAACTAATGAAAAACTGTTTTTT.

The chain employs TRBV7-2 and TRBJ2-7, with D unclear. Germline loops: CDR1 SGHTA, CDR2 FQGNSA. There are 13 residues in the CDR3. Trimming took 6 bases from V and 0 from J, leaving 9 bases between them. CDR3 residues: CASSIGDSYEQYF. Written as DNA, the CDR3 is TGTGCCAGCAGTATCGGCGACTCCTACGAGCAGTACTTC. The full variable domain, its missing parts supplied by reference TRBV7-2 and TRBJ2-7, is GAGVSQSPSNKVTEKGKDVELRCDPISGHTALYWYRQSLGQGLEFLIYFQGNSAPDKSGLPSDRFSAERTGGSVSTLTIQRTQQEDSAVYLCASSIGDSYEQYFGPGTRLTVT.

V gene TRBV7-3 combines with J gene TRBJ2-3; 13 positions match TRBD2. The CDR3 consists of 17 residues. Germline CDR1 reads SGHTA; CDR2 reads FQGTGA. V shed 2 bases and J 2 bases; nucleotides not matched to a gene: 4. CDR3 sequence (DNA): TGTGCCAGCAGCTTAGGACTAGCGGGGGCGCACACAGATACGCAGTATTTT. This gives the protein CASSLGLAGAHTDTQYF.

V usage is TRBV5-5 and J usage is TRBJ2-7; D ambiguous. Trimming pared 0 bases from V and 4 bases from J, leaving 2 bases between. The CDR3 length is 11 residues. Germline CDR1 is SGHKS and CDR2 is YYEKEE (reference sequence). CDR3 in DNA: TGTGCCAGCAGCTTGGGGTACGAGCAGTACTTC. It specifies CASSLGYEQYF.